This T cell receptor beta chain was sequenced in a study of human T cells and chemical hapten exposure. TCRdb reprocessed the RACE reads via MiXCR and lists one record per CDR3 protein. Of approximately 100,000 distinct CDR3 sequences listed, 9.2% were seen once; the top ten hold 3.1%. Time point defined: patch test 2, 6 weeks after DPC sensitization. As for treatment: therapeutic diphenylcyclopropenone sensitization with weekly scalp DPC. This clonotype was recorded at least ten times. CDR1 and CDR2 (germline): ENHRY, SYGVKD. The ends were cut back, 2 bases at V and 1 base at J, with 7 bases in the middle. This CDR3 spans 14 amino acids.

The chain has TRBV10-3 and TRBJ2-3; D is possibly TRBD1 (5 bases). The material sequenced was whole blood, taken in connection with sensitization to the hapten diphenylcyclopropenone (DPC). This TCR derives from a woman in her forties with alopecia areata. Some clones in this sample may be carry-over from other donors' samples. The CDR3 DNA follows: TGTGCCATCAGTGAGGCAGGGCGCACAGATACGCAGTATTTT. This sequence encodes CAISEAGRTDTQYF.